The entry below describes one TCR beta chain. Its target is unknown. Trimming cost V 5 bases and J 4 bases, with 18 bases left between them. The V gene's germline CDR1 is DFQATT and CDR2 SNEGSKA (reference sequence). This CDR3 is built from 14 residues. The data were taken from a study of T cell repertoires in cytomegalovirus infection. Background on the study: It can be stated that public TCR beta signatures indicated CMV infection as well as a matching HLA type.

General observations from the study: CMV carriers having the relevant HLA were flagged by cumulative public TCR beta family frequency. The ex vivo response showed dominance by HLA-C-restricted CMV-specific TCR beta clonotypes.

TCRdb called the reads again in MiXCR, with one record for every CDR3 protein. Of 300,000 to 400,000 distinct CDR3 sequences listed, 9% to 9.5% are singletons. This receptor was obtained from a human donor in good health (CMV status not recorded). Some clones in this sample may be carry-over from other donors' samples. The chain couples TRBV20-1 to TRBJ2-7, with D perhaps matching TRBD2 (5 bases). Sequencing was performed on PBMCs. The CDR3 nucleotides read TGCAGTGCTCTTGGAGGTTCCGGAGGTTACGAGCAGTACTTC. Translating gives CSALGGSGGYEQYF.